Following are 29 T cell receptor beta chains from one sample sequenced in a study of T cell responses to AZD1222 COVID-19 vaccine. The method was immunoSEQ multiplex PCR; TCRdb's version includes in-frame clones alone and lacks a portion of them. The repertoire has about 100,000 clones, about 87% of them found once; the top ten carry about 1.7%. Sample: peripheral blood, taken on day 0 of AZD1222 vaccination. These receptors were collected from an adult in good health.

The count of this clone is one. V is TRBV28 and J is TRBJ1-5; 8 positions match TRBD1. Germline loops: CDR1 MDHEN, CDR2 SYDVKM. The CDR3 is made up of 15 amino acids. V lost 6 bases to trimming and J lost 4 bases; unmatched junction nucleotides: 8. For the CDR3, the DNA is TGTGCCAGCAGCCAGGGACAGGCGGGGAATCAGCCCCAGCATTTT. Residues: CASSQGQAGNQPQHF.

J is TRBJ1-1 and V is TRBV2, with 7 bases that match TRBD1. Trimming cost V 5 bases and J 2 bases; bases outside gene matches: 8. Germline lookup yields CDR1 SNHLY and CDR2 FYNNEI. The CDR3 runs 15 residues. Here the CDR3 reads CASSILGQLNTEAFF. CDR3 nucleotide sequence: TGTGCCAGCAGTATCCTGGGACAGTTAAACACTGAAGCTTTCTTT. Looking up the rest from reference TRBV2 and TRBJ1-1 gives the full variable domain: EPEVTQTPSHQVTQMGQEVILRCVPISNHLYFYWYRQILGQKVEFLVSFYNNEISEKSEIFDDQFSVERPDGSNFTLKIRSTKLEDSAMYFCASSILGQLNTEAFFGQGTRLTVV.

The genes are TRBV10-3 and TRBJ1-6; D might be TRBD1 (5 bases). This CDR3 contains 16 residues. The germline CDR1 and CDR2 sequences are ENHRY and SYGVKD. V was clipped by 2 bases and J by 6 bases, with 14 bases between them. The CDR3 spells CAISEIGTSRNSPLHF. CDR3 nucleotides: TGTGCCATCAGTGAGATTGGGACTTCTCGTAATTCACCCCTCCACTTT.

CDR3 bases: TGTGCCAGCTCCAGTGAGGCAGATACGCAGTATTTT. It translates to CASSSEADTQYF. V and J are TRBV7-8 and TRBJ2-3; D gene uncertain. V was trimmed by 8 bases and J by 4 bases, leaving 10 bases between them. In germline, CDR1 is SGHVS, CDR2 FQNEAQ. The CDR3 is 12 amino acids.

The chain recombines TRBV12-2 with TRBJ1-3. TRBV12-2 is given as a pseudogene. The CDR3 covers 16 residues. For the CDR3, the DNA is TGTGCAAGTCGCTTAGCGGCGGGGGAGTATGGAAACACCATATATTTT. It codes for CASRLAAGEYGNTIYF.

This clone was counted between two and nine times. This chain connects TRBV18 to TRBJ1-6; D not certain. The V end was cut by 0 bases, the J end by 7 bases, with 1 base between. The CDR3 runs to 12 residues. Germline-derived CDR1 and CDR2 are KGHSH and LQKENI. CDR3 sequence reads: CASSPPNSPLHF. CDR3 DNA: TGTGCCAGCTCACCACCGAATTCACCCCTCCACTTT.

Written as DNA, the CDR3 is TGTGCCAGCAGATTCCTCGGGGGCACCGGGGAGCTGTTTTTT. Residues: CASRFLGGTGELFF. The chain carries TRBV5-6 and TRBJ2-2; D may be TRBD2 (6 bases). Germline V gene sequence: CDR1 SGHDT, CDR2 YYEEEE. This CDR3 has 14 amino acids. Deletions cut 5 bases from V and 4 bases from J, with 12 bases between.

This clone occurred once. The rearrangement links TRBV11-3 to TRBJ2-1; D may be TRBD2 (6 bases). Germline V gene data show CDR1 as SGHNT and CDR2 as YENEEA. V lost 7 bases and J 0 bases, leaving 19 bases between the germline ends. This CDR3 is 17 amino acids long. The CDR3 nucleotides read TGTGCCAGCAAGCCCGGAGGGGCCAAAAGCTCCTACAATGAGCAGTTCTTC. It is translated as CASKPGGAKSSYNEQFF.

The J gene is TRBJ2-2, the V gene TRBV9; D is possibly TRBD2 (6 bases). Germline CDR1 SGDLS, CDR2 YYNGEE. This CDR3 contains 14 residues. Trimming took off 1 base at V and 7 bases at J, with 11 bases between the two ends. CDR3 sequence: CASSVLSGGGELFF. DNA for the CDR3: TGTGCCAGCAGCGTACTCTCCGGGGGCGGGGAGCTGTTTTTT.

The chain combines TRBV3-1 (or the pseudogene TRBV3-2) with TRBJ2-3; D remains ambiguous. Between the trimmed V and J ends, which lost 2 bases and 2 bases, there was a span of 2 bases. The CDR3 sequence is 12 residues long. Germline CDR1 and CDR2: LGHDT and YNNKEL (reference sequence). CDR3 region: CASSQNTDTQYF. The CDR3 nucleotides read TGTGCCAGCAGCCAAAACACAGATACGCAGTATTTT.

The gene calls are TRBV7-2 and TRBJ1-2, with TRBD1 matching 8 bases. V lost 1 base, J lost 6 bases, and 4 bases stayed unmatched. Germline values: CDR1 SGHTA, CDR2 FQGNSA. This CDR3 comprises 14 residues. This CDR3 is CASSLVGTGDGYTF. The CDR3 DNA follows: TGTGCCAGCAGCTTAGTGGGGACAGGAGATGGCTACACCTTC.

The V call is TRBV7-3, the J call TRBJ1-2; the match to TRBD1 covers 9 bases. Trimming at V came to 5 bases and at J to 8 bases, leaving 12 bases not matched to a gene. The CDR3 runs to 15 residues. Germline-derived CDR1 and CDR2 are SGHTA and FQGTGA. CDR3 amino acids: CASSPQTDRGGGYTF. The CDR3 DNA reads TGTGCCAGCAGCCCCCAGACGGACAGGGGAGGCGGCTACACCTTC. The full variable domain, its missing parts supplied by reference TRBV7-3 and TRBJ1-2, is GAGVSQTPSNKVTEKGKYVELRCDPISGHTALYWYRQSLGQGPEFLIYFQGTGAADDSGLPNDRFFAVRPEGSVSTLKIQRTERGDSAVYLCASSPQTDRGGGYTFGSGTRLTVV.

The chain uses TRBV12-3 or TRBV12-4 and TRBJ2-7, with 9 bases fitting TRBD1. The V segment lost 9 bases and the J segment 0 bases; nucleotides outside the gene matches: 3. The CDR3 is 13 residues long. The CDR3 DNA reads TGTGCCAGTACGACAGGGGGCTCCTACGAGCAGTACTTC. It specifies CASTTGGSYEQYF.

The V gene is TRBV19, the J gene TRBJ1-2; 9 bases are shared with TRBD1. Germline V CDR1 and CDR2: LNHDA, SQIVND (reference sequence). V dropped 6 bases and J dropped 5; count of bases not matched to a gene: 10. The length of the CDR3 is 15 residues. The CDR3 nucleotides are TGTGCCAGTAGACTTATTCCCGGGACAGGGTATGGCTACACCTTC. This sequence encodes CASRLIPGTGYGYTF. Looking up the rest from reference TRBV19 and TRBJ1-2 gives the full variable domain: DGGITQSPKYLFRKEGQNVTLSCEQNLNHDAMYWYRQDPGQGLRLIYYSQIVNDFQKGDIAEGYSVSREKKESFPLTVTSAQKNPTAFYLCASRLIPGTGYGYTFGSGTRLTVV.

The J gene is TRBJ2-7, the V gene TRBV14; 7 bases fit TRBD2. The CDR3 is 13 residues long. Germline V gene lookup returns CDR1 SGHDN and CDR2 FVKESK. The trim removed 4 bases at V and 7 bases at J, leaving 7 bases unmatched. The DNA for the CDR3 is TGTGCCAGCAGCCCTAACGGCGGGGGAGAGCAGTACTTC. Its protein product is CASSPNGGGEQYF.

This chain joins TRBV9 and TRBJ1-1; 7 bases agree with TRBD1. The junction had 9 bases not matched to a gene; V was cut back by 3 bases and J by 1 base. The CDR3 is made up of 16 amino acids. Germline V gives CDR1 SGDLS, CDR2 YYNGEE. As DNA, the CDR3 is TGTGCCAGCAGCGGGCCCAGGGGGGCCGAGAACACTGAAGCTTTCTTT. Protein: CASSGPRGAENTEAFF.

In this sample, this clone turned up a few times. J is TRBJ2-7 and V is TRBV7-2; no reliable D call. The CDR3 sequence is 14 residues long. Trimming pared 5 bases from V and 0 bases from J, leaving 11 bases between. CDR1 SGHTA and CDR2 FQGNSA come from the germline V gene. CDR3 residues: CASSADPASYEQYF. The CDR3 DNA reads TGTGCCAGCAGCGCAGACCCAGCCTCCTACGAGCAGTACTTC.

This chain uses TRBV30 with TRBJ2-1; TRBD1 might be the D (6 bases). CDR3 length: 14 amino acids. Germline V CDR1 and CDR2: GTSNPN, SVGIG (reference sequence). Trimming removed 3 bases from V and 4 bases from J, with 13 bases in between. CDR3 loop: CAWRSQGRYNEQFF. CDR3 nucleotides: TGTGCCTGGAGGTCTCAGGGGCGGTACAATGAGCAGTTCTTC.

The chain links TRBV20-1 to TRBJ2-1; no definite D call. The germline CDR1 and CDR2 sequences are DFQATT and SNEGSKA (reference sequence). The CDR3 extends over 11 amino acids. V lost 7 bases and J 8 bases, leaving 12 bases between the germline ends. CDR3 DNA: TGCAGTGTGGGCAGGATAGATGAGCAGTTCTTC. It translates to CSVGRIDEQFF.

The chain couples TRBV9 to TRBJ2-7; TRBD1 matches at 8 bases. Germline V CDR1 and CDR2: SGDLS, YYNGEE. The CDR3 covers 15 residues. The V gene end was trimmed by 4 bases and the J gene end by 2 bases; junction bases not matched to a gene: 8. The DNA of the CDR3 is TGTGCCAGCAGCTTTCACCGGGACAGGCCCTACGAGCAGTACTTC. This encodes CASSFHRDRPYEQYF.

The chain has TRBV7-8 and TRBJ2-5; 11 nucleotides align to TRBD2. CDR3 size: 16 residues. Germline trimming cut 0 bases from V and 1 base from J; bases unmatched to any gene: 1. Germline V gene data show CDR1 as SGHVS and CDR2 as FQNEAQ. The CDR3 coding sequence is TGTGCCAGCAGCTTAGCCACTAGCGGGGGCCAAGAGACCCAGTACTTC. Translated: CASSLATSGGQETQYF.

The chain is built from TRBV24-1 and TRBJ2-3; 9 nucleotides match TRBD1. The length of the CDR3 is 16 residues. Unmatched junction bases numbered 8, after V lost 3 bases and J lost 5 bases. Germline V lookup: CDR1 KGHDR, CDR2 SFDVKD. The CDR3 sequence is CATSDAYRGLRDTQYF. In DNA form, the CDR3 reads TGTGCCACCAGTGATGCCTACAGGGGGCTTCGAGATACGCAGTATTTT.

The rearrangement links TRBV29-1 to TRBJ1-1; D possibly corresponds to TRBD1 (6 bases). The V end was cut by 5 bases, the J end by 10 bases, with 14 bases between. Germline CDR1 SQVTM, CDR2 ANQGSEA. This CDR3 comprises 11 residues. CDR3 nucleotide sequence: TGCAGCGTTAGGGGGTCCTTTGTAGCTTTCTTT. Protein: CSVRGSFVAFF.

The gene calls are TRBV12-3 or TRBV12-4 and TRBJ2-1, with D possibly matching TRBD2 (6 bases). The CDR3 spans 11 residues. V lost 3 bases, J lost 14 bases, and 11 bases lay in between. Here the CDR3 reads CASSLGTAEFF. The CDR3 DNA follows: TGTGCCAGCAGTTTGGGGACTGCGGAGTTCTTC.

The gene calls are TRBV5-6 and TRBJ2-1; TRBD2 matches 11 bases. This CDR3 has 16 residues. In germline, CDR1 is SGHDT, CDR2 YYEEEE. Trimming at V came to 4 bases and at J to 5 bases, leaving 8 bases not matched to a gene. CDR3 coding DNA: TGTGCCAGCAGCCCACAGGGACTAGCGGAAAACAATGAGCAGTTCTTC. Its translation: CASSPQGLAENNEQFF.

This chain links TRBV19 with TRBJ2-5, with D uncertain. CDR3 length equals 13 residues. CDR1 is LNHDA, CDR2 SQIVND, per germline (reference sequence). V dropped 2 bases and J dropped 4 bases, with 8 bases sitting between them. The CDR3 reads CASSIRWSETQYF. In nucleotides, the CDR3 is TGTGCCAGTAGTATAAGGTGGTCAGAGACCCAGTACTTC.

This chain joins TRBV28 and TRBJ2-1; TRBD2 aligns across 8 bases. CDR3 length: 15 residues. Germline CDR1 MDHEN, CDR2 SYDVKM. The V gene end was trimmed by 5 bases and the J gene end by 1 base; junction bases not matched to a gene: 4. The CDR3 DNA reads TGTGCCAGCAGTCCCCAGCGGGGGTCCTACAATGAGCAGTTCTTC. As protein: CASSPQRGSYNEQFF.

This clone appeared a single time. The gene calls are TRBV3-1 (or the pseudogene TRBV3-2) and TRBJ2-2; 11 positions match TRBD2. Germline assignment: CDR1 LGHDT and CDR2 YNNKEL (reference sequence). Losses at the gene ends were 6 bases for V and 6 bases for J; bases not matched to a gene: 6. The CDR3 is 15 residues long. For the CDR3, the DNA is TGTGCCAGCAGGGCGACTAGCGGGGTGCCCGGGGAGCTGTTTTTT. Translation gives CASRATSGVPGELFF.

The chain couples TRBV9 to TRBJ2-6; D ambiguous. V lost 0 bases and J 0 bases, leaving 7 bases between the germline ends. Germline V gene sequence: CDR1 SGDLS, CDR2 YYNGEE. The length of the CDR3 is 16 residues. Here the CDR3 reads CASSVGRYSGANVLTF. The CDR3 nucleotides are TGTGCCAGCAGCGTAGGACGGTACTCTGGGGCCAACGTCCTGACTTTC.